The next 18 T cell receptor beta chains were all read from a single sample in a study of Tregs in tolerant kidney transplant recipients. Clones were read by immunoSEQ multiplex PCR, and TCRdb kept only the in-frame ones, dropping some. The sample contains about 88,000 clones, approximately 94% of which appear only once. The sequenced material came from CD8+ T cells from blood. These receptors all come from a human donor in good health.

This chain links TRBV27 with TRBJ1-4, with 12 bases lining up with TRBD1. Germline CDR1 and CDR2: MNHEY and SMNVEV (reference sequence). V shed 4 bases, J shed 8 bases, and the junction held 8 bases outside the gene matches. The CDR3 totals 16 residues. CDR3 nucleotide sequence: TGTGCCAGCAGTTGGGGACAGGGGGCATTTGAAGAAAAACTGTTTTTT. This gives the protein CASSWGQGAFEEKLFF.

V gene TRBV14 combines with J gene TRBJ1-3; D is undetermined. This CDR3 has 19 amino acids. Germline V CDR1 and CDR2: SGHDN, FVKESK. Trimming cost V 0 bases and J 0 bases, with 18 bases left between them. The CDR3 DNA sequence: TGTGCCAGCAGCCAAGATCCGCGCGGAAGGCCAGACTCTGGAAACACCATATATTTT. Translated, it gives CASSQDPRGRPDSGNTIYF.

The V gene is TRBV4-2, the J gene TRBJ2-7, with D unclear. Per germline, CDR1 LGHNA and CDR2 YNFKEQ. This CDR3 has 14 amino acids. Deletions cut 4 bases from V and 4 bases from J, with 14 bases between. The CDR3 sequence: CASSPSSSGYEQYF. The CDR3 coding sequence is TGTGCCAGCAGCCCCTCCTCCTCGGGTTACGAGCAGTACTTC.

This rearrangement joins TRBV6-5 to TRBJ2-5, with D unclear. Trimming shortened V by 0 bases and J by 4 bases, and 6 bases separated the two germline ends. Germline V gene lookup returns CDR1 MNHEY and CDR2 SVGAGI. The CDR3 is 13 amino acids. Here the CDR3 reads CASSYSGVETQYF. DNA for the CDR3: TGTGCCAGCAGTTACTCTGGCGTAGAGACCCAGTACTTC.

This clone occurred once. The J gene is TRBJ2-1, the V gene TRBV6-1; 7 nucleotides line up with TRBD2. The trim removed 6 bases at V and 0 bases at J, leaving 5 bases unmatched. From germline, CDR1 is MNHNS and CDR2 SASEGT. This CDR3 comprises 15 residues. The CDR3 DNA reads TGTGCCAGCAGAGCCCTAGCGGACTCCTACAATGAGCAGTTCTTC. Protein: CASRALADSYNEQFF.

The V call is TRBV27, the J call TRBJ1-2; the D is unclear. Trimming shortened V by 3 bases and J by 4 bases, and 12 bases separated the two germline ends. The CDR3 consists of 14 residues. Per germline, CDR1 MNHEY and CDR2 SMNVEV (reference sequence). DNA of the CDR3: TGTGCCAGCAGTTTTGGAGGGTATGGCTATGGCTACACCTTC. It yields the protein CASSFGGYGYGYTF.

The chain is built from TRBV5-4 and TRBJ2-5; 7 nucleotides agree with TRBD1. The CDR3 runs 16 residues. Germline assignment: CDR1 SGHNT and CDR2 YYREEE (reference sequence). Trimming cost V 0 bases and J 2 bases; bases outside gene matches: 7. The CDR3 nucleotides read TGTGCCAGCAGCTTGGTTGGGGACAGTCAACAAGAGACCCAGTACTTC. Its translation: CASSLVGDSQQETQYF.

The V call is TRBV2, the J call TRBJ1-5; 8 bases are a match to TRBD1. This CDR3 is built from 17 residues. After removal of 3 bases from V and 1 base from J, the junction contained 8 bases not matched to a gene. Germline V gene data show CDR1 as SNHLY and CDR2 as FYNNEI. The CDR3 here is CASSDLGQGSSNQPQHF. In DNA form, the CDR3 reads TGTGCCAGCAGTGATCTAGGACAGGGTAGCAGCAATCAGCCCCAGCATTTT.

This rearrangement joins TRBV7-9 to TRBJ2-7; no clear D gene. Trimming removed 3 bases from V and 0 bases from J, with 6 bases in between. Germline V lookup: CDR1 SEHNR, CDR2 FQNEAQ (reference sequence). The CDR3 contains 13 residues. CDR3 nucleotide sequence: TGTGCCAGCAGCTTGCCGAGCTCCTACGAGCAGTACTTC. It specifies CASSLPSSYEQYF.

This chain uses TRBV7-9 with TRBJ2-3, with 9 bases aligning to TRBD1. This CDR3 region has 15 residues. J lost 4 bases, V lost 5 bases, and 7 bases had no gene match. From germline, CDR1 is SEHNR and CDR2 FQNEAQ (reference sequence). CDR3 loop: CASSPRDRDADTQYF. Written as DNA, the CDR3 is TGTGCCAGCAGCCCCCGGGACAGGGATGCAGATACGCAGTATTTT.

This CDR3 is CASSQDLEGMNTEAFF. In nucleotides, the CDR3 is TGTGCCAGCAGCCAAGATTTGGAGGGGATGAACACTGAAGCTTTCTTT. The chain has TRBV4-2 and TRBJ1-1; a weak D match, TRBD1 (5 bases). The V end lost 0 bases, the J end lost 0 bases, and 11 bases lay between the germline ends. The CDR3 has 16 residues. The germline V gene has CDR1 LGHNA and CDR2 YNFKEQ.

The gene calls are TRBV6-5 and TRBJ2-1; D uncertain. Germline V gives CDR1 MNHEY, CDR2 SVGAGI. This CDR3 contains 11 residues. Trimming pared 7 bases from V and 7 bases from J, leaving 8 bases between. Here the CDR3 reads CASTLGNEQFF. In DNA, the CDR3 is TGTGCCAGCACCTTAGGGAATGAGCAGTTCTTC.

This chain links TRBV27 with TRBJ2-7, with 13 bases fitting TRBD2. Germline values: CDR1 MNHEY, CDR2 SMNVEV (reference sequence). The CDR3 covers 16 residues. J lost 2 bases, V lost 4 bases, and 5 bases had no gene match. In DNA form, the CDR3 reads TGTGCCAGCAGTTACATACTAGCGGGAGGGCCCTACGAGCAGTACTTC. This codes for CASSYILAGGPYEQYF.

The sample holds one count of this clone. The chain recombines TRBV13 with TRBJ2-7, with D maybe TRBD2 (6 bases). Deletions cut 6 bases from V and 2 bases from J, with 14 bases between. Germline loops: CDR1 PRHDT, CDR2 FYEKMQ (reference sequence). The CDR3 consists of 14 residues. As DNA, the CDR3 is TGTGCCAGCAGGTTGGGACTGGAGACCTACGAGCAGTACTTC. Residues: CASRLGLETYEQYF.

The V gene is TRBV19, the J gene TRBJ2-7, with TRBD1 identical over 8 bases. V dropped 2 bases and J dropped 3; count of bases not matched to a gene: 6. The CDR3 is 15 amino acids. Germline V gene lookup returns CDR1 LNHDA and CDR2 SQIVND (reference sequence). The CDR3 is CASSITTGEIYEQYF. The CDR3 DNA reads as TGTGCCAGTAGTATAACGACAGGGGAAATCTACGAGCAGTACTTC. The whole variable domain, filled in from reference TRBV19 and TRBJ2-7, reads DGGITQSPKYLFRKEGQNVTLSCEQNLNHDAMYWYRQDPGQGLRLIYYSQIVNDFQKGDIAEGYSVSREKKESFPLTVTSAQKNPTAFYLCASSITTGEIYEQYFGPGTRLTVT.

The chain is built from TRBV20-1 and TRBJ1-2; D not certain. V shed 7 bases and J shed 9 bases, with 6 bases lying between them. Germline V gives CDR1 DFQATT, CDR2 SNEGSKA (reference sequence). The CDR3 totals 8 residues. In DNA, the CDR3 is TGCAGTGACGGTAGCTACACCTTC. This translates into CSDGSYTF.

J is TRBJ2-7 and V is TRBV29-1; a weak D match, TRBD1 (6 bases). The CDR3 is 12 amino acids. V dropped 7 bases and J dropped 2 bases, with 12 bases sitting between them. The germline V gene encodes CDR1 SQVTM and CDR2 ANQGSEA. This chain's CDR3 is CSAEGGTYEQYF. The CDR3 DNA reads TGCAGCGCCGAAGGGGGAACCTACGAGCAGTACTTC.

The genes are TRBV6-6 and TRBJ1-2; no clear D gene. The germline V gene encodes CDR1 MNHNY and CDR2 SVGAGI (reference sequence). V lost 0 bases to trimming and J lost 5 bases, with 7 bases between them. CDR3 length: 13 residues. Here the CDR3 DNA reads TGTGCCAGCAGTTACTCGATTCTGTATGGCTACACCTTC. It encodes CASSYSILYGYTF.